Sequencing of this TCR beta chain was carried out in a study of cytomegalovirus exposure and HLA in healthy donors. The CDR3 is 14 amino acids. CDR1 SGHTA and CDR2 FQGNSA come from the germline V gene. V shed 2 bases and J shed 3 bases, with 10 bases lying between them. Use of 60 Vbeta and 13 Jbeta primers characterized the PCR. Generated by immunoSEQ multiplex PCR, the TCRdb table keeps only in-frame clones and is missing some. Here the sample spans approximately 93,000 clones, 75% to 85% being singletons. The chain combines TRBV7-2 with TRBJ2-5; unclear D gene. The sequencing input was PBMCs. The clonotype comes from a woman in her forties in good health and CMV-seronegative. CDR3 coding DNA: TGTGCCAGCAGCTTACGAGGCAGAAAAGAGACCCAGTACTTC. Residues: CASSLRGRKETQYF.